These T cell receptor beta chains were read from a single sample in a study of cytomegalovirus exposure and HLA in healthy donors. Here immunoSEQ multiplex PCR was the method, and the copy in TCRdb shows in-frame clones only, minus some. Counted here are 260,000 or so clones, 90% occurring once; the ten biggest clones make up approximately 3.1%. The sequencing input was PBMCs. All receptors derive from a woman aged 25 to 45 in good health and CMV-seronegative. CDR3s include the opening cysteine and the closing phenylalanine or tryptophan. Each record gives: J gene, clone size, V gene, D gene, CDR3 DNA, CDR3 protein. A D gene is named only where the DNA matches it firmly. Where a row states a size, it is once, few, many or the class of an expanded clone; other rows omit it.

TRBJ2-2 - TRBV27 - TGTGCCAGCAGCTATCCCCGGGGAACTAGCCCGAACACCGGGGAGCTGTTTTTT CASSYPRGTSPNTGELFF
TRBJ2-3 once TRBV14 TRBD2 TGTGCCAGCAGCCAAGCCCCGGGAGGCTTCACAGATACGCAGTATTTT CASSQAPGGFTDTQYF
TRBJ2-1 - TRBV4-3 TRBD2 TGCGCCAGCAGCTCCCGACTAGCGGGAGGCCTCGAGGATGAGCAGTTCTTC CASSSRLAGGLEDEQFF
TRBJ1-1 - TRBV7-2 TRBD1 TGTGCCAGCAGCTTGGCCAGGGGGATCTCTGAAGCTTTCTTT CASSLARGISEAFF
TRBJ2-5 - TRBV6-1 TRBD1 TGTGCCAGCAGGAGGGACAGGGGTGAGACCCAGTACTTC CASRRDRGETQYF
TRBJ2-7 - TRBV28 - TGTGCCAGCAGTGACAACTACGAGCAGTACTTC CASSDNYEQYF
TRBJ2-1 - TRBV28 TRBD2 TGTGCCAGCAGGGCGGGAGGGCTCAATGAGCAGTTCTTC CASRAGGLNEQFF
TRBJ2-4 - TRBV19 TRBD1 TGTGCCAGTAGTATAGAAACAGGGGCGTACATTCAGTACTTC CASSIETGAYIQYF
TRBJ2-7 - TRBV7-2 TRBD2 TGTGCCAGCAGCCCCCGACTAGCGGGGGGCTACGAGCAGTACTTC CASSPRLAGGYEQYF
TRBJ2-3 - TRBV11-2 TRBD2 TGTGCCAGCACCCTATTTGTGGGGAGCGGGAGGTCAGATACGCAGTATTTT CASTLFVGSGRSDTQYF
TRBJ2-3 once TRBV13 TRBD2 TGTGCCAGCAGCGCAACTAGCGGGACCGGCACAGATACGCAGTATTTT CASSATSGTGTDTQYF
TRBJ2-1 - TRBV27 - TGTGCCAGCAGCCGGAAGAAGGCAGGGCCTACGAATGAGCAGTTCTTC CASSRKKAGPTNEQFF
TRBJ1-4 - TRBV7-9 TRBD1 TGTGCCAGCAGCTACCAGGGGGAGGTTAATGAAAAACTGTTTTTT CASSYQGEVNEKLFF
TRBJ1-4 - TRBV7-2 - TGTGCCAGCAGCACTCAGGGAGATGGTAATGAAAAACTGTTTTTT CASSTQGDGNEKLFF
TRBJ2-7 - TRBV11-3 - TGTGCCAGCAGCTCCGCCGGCGTGTCGGGAGCCTACGAGCAGTACTTC CASSSAGVSGAYEQYF
TRBJ2-1 - TRBV5-1 - TGCGCCAGCAGCCGTTTAGACAGTATTGAGCAGTTCTTC CASSRLDSIEQFF
TRBJ2-7 - TRBV5-1 - TGCGCCAGCAGCTTAGAATACGAGCAGTACTTC CASSLEYEQYF
TRBJ2-1 once TRBV5-1 - TGCGCCAGCAGCGCGGGTGGAGGGATGACCTACAATGAGCAGTTCTTC CASSAGGGMTYNEQFF
TRBJ2-3 many TRBV14 TRBD2 TGTGCCAGCAGCCAAGATACAGTGGGGACTAGCGGAAGCACAGATACGCAGTATTTT CASSQDTVGTSGSTDTQYF
TRBJ1-1 - TRBV15 - TGTGCCACCAGCAGGGCCCGGGGGGGCGTACAGAACACTGAAGCTTTCTTT CATSRARGGVQNTEAFF
TRBJ2-1 - TRBV5-6 TRBD2 TGTGCCAGCAGCTCGAGCGGGAGGCTATACAATGAGCAGTTCTTC CASSSSGRLYNEQFF
TRBJ2-2 once TRBV7-3 - TGTGCCAGCAGCTTAACGTTGGGAGTCGGGGAGCTGTTTTTT CASSLTLGVGELFF
TRBJ2-7 - TRBV27 - TGTGCCAGCAGTCCGGCGGACGGCTACGAGCAGTACTTC CASSPADGYEQYF